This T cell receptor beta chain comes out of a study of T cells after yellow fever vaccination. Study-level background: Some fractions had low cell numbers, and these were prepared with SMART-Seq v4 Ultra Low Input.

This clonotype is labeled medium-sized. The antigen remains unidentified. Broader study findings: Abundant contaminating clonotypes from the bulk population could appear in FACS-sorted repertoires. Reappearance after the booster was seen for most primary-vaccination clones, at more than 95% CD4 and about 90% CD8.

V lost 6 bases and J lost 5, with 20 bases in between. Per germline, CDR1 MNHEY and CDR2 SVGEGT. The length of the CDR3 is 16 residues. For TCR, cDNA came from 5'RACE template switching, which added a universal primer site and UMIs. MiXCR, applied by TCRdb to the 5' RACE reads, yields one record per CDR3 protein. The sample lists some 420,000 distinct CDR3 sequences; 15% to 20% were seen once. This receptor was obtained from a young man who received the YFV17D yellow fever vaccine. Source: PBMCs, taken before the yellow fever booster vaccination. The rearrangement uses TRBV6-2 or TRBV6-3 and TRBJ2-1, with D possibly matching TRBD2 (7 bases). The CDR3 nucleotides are TGTGCCAGCAGATACCTAGCGGAGGGGGGGCACAATGAGCAGTTCTTC. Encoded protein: CASRYLAEGGHNEQFF.